This TCR beta chain was obtained from a study of blood T cell repertoires in COVID-19. Study context: Sites in the United States, Italy and Spain provided acute and convalescent COVID-19 samples.

This CDR3 is built from 15 residues. CDR1 and CDR2 from the germline V gene are MGHRA and YSYEKL. Trimming cost V 4 bases and J 7 bases, with 17 bases left between them. Residents of approximately 25 US areas, aged about 18 to 95 years, made up the participants. Participants' own reports of clinical history determined their cohort assignment. In the original analysis: It was from reference gene primer amplification that nucleated cell counts were estimated. Sequencing was performed with immunoSEQ multiplex PCR; in TCRdb, only in-frame clones are kept and a portion is missing. V, J and clone size derive from that table, while D and trimming were established from the DNA sequence. The sample lists 300,000 to 400,000 clones, roughly 90% seen once, with roughly 0.97% in the top ten.

Sequencing was done on a sample of PBMCs or T cells enriched from blood (not recorded which). The chain couples TRBV4-1 to TRBJ1-5; D is possibly TRBD1 (5 bases). The sequence came from a woman younger than 45 with acute COVID-19. The CDR3 region is CASSPLSRVGQPQHF. Here the CDR3 DNA reads TGCGCCAGCAGCCCCCTGTCCAGGGTTGGACAGCCCCAGCATTTT.